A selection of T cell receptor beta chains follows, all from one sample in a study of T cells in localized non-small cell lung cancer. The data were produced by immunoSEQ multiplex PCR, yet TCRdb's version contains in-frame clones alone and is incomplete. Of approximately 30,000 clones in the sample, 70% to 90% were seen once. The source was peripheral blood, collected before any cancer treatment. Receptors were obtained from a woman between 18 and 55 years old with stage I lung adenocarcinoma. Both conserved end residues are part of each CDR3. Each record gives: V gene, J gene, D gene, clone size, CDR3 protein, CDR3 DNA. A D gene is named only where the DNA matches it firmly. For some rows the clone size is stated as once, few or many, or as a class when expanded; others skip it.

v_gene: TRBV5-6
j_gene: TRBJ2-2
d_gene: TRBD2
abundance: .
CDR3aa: CASSWGLAGAGGELFF
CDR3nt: TGTGCCAGCAGTTGGGGACTAGCGGGAGCGGGCGGGGAGCTGTTTTTT

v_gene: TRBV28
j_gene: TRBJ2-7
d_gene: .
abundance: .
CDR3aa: CASSSDGTSRSYEQYF
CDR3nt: TGTGCCAGCAGCTCGGACGGGACTTCGAGATCCTACGAGCAGTACTTC

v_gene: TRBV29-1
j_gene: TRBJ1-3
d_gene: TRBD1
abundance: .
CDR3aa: CSVSGGSGNTIYF
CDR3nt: TGCAGCGTCTCAGGGGGCTCTGGAAACACCATATATTTT

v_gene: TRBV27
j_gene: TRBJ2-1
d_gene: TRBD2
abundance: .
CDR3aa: CASSLNLGLAAYNEQFF
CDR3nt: TGTGCCAGCAGTTTGAATCTTGGACTAGCGGCCTACAATGAGCAGTTCTTC

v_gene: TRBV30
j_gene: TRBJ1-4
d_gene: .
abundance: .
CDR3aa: CAWSLSTNEKLFF
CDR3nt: TGTGCCTGGAGTCTGTCAACTAATGAAAAACTGTTTTTT

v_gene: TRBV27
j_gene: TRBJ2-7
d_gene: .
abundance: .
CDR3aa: CASSPVGRVYEQYF
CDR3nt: TGTGCCAGCAGCCCAGTCGGCAGGGTCTACGAGCAGTACTTC

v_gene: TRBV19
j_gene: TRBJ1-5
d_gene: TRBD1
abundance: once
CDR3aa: CASNRDRDSNQPQHF
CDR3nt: TGTGCCAGTAATCGGGACAGGGATAGCAATCAGCCCCAGCATTTT

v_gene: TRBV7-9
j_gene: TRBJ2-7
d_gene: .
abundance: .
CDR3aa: CASSLRGYEQYF
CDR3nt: TGTGCCAGCAGCTTACGGGGCTACGAGCAGTACTTC

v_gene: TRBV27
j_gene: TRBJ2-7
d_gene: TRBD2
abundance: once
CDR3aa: CASSPGTSGYEQYF
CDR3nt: TGTGCCAGCAGCCCCGGGACTAGCGGGTACGAGCAGTACTTC

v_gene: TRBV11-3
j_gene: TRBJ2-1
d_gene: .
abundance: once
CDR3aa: CASSLVLPNPYNEQFF
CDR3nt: TGTGCCAGCAGCTTAGTACTTCCTAATCCCTACAATGAGCAGTTCTTC

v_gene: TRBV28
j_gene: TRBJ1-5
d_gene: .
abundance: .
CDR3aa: CASSGGVDQPQHF
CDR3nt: TGTGCCAGCAGTGGGGGAGTCGATCAGCCCCAGCATTTT

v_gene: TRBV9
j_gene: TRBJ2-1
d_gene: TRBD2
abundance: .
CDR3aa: CASSPWTSSGNEQFF
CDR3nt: TGTGCCAGCAGCCCCTGGACTAGTTCGGGCAATGAGCAGTTCTTC

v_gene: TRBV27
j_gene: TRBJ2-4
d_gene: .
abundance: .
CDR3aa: CASQDRYKNIQYF
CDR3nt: TGTGCCAGCCAGGACAGATACAAAAACATTCAGTACTTC

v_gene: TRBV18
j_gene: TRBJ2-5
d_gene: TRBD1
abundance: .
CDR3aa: CASSLLGTEQETQYF
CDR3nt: TGTGCCAGCTCACTACTCGGGACAGAACAAGAGACCCAGTACTTC

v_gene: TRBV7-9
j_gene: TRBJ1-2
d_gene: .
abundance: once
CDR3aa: CASSGNSGITNYGYTF
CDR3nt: TGTGCCAGCAGCGGAAACAGCGGGATCACTAACTATGGCTACACCTTC

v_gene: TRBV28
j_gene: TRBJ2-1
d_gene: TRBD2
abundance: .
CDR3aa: CASSSPGGSYNEQFF
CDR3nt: TGTGCCAGCAGTTCCCCGGGAGGTTCCTACAATGAGCAGTTCTTC

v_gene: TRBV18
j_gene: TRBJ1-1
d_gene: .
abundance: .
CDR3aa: CASSLGGAAGNTEAFF
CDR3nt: TGTGCCAGCTCGCTTGGAGGAGCGGCGGGGAACACTGAAGCTTTCTTT

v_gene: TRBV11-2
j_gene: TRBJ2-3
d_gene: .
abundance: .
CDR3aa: CASSLGHTDTQYF
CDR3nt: TGTGCCAGCAGCTTAGGCCATACAGATACGCAGTATTTT

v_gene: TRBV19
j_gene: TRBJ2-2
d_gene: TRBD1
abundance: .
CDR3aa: CASSPQDRASGELFF
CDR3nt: TGTGCCAGTAGTCCCCAGGACAGGGCTAGCGGGGAGCTGTTTTTT

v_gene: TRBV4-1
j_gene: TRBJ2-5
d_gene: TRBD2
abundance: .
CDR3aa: CASSQEALAGARETQYF
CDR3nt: TGCGCCAGCAGCCAAGAGGCGCTAGCGGGAGCGCGAGAGACCCAGTACTTC

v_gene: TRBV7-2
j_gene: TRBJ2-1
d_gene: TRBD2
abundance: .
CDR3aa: CASSFSGSLSWNEQFF
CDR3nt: TGTGCCAGCAGCTTCAGCGGGAGCCTGTCGTGGAATGAGCAGTTCTTC

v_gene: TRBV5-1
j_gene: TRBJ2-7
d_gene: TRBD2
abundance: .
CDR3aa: CASGSGSYEQYF
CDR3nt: TGCGCCAGCGGTAGCGGGAGCTACGAGCAGTACTTC

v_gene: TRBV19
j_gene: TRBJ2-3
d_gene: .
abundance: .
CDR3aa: CASSIAHVDTQYF
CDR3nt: TGTGCCAGTAGTATAGCCCACGTGGATACGCAGTATTTT

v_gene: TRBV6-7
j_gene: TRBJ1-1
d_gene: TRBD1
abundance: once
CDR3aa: CASSYSPDREDTEAFF
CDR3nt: TGTGCCAGCAGTTACTCCCCGGACAGGGAGGACACTGAAGCTTTCTTT

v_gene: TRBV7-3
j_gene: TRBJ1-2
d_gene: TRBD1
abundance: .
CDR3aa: CASSSGDRQNYGYTF
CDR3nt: TGTGCCAGCAGCTCCGGGGACAGGCAAAACTATGGCTACACCTTC

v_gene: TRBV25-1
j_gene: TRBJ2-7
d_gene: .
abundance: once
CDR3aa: CASRATGEGNEQYF
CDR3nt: TGTGCCAGCAGGGCGACAGGGGAGGGTAACGAGCAGTACTTC

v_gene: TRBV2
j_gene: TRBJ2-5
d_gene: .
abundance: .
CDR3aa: CASSDYIEETQYF
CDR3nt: TGTGCCAGCAGTGATTATATAGAAGAGACCCAGTACTTC

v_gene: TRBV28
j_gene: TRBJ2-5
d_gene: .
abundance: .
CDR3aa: CASSQSLGQETQYF
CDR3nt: TGTGCCAGCAGTCAGTCACTCGGTCAAGAGACCCAGTACTTC

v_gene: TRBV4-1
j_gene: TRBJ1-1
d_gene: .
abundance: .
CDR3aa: CASSQDPAASRTEAFF
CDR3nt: TGCGCCAGCAGCCAAGATCCCGCAGCCTCGAGGACTGAAGCTTTCTTT

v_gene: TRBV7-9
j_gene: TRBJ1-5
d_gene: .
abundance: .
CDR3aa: CASSLSSDQPQHF
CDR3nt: TGTGCCAGCAGCTTATCATCCGATCAGCCCCAGCATTTT

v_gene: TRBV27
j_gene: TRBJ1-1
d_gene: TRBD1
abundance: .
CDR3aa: CASRLDTGGVTEAFF
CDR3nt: TGTGCCAGCAGGTTAGATACAGGGGGCGTCACTGAAGCTTTCTTT

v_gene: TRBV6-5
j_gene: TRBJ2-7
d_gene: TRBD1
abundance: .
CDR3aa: CATYRDRGLYEQYF
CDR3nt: TGTGCCACTTACCGGGACAGGGGTTTGTACGAGCAGTACTTC

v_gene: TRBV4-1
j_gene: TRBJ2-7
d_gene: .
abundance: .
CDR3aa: CASSQPTPRHEQYF
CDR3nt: TGCGCCAGCAGCCAACCCACCCCTAGACACGAGCAGTACTTC

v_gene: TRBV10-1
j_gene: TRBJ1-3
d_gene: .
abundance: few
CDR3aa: CSLRWGTWHTIYF
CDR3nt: TGCTCCCTCAGGTGGGGGACGTGGCACACCATATATTTT

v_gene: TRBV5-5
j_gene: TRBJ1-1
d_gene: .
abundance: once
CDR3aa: CASSLIAEAFF
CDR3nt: TGTGCCAGCAGCTTGATTGCTGAAGCTTTCTTT

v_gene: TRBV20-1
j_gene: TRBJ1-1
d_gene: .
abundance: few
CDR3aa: CSARGGVEAFF
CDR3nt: TGCAGTGCTAGGGGGGGGGTCGAAGCTTTCTTT

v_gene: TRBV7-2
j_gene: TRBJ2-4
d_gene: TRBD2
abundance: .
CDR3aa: CASSRPSSGSKNIQYF
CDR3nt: TGTGCCAGCAGCCGACCCTCTAGCGGGAGTAAAAACATTCAGTACTTC

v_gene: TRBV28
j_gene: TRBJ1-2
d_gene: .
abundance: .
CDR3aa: CASSSRRQASNYGYTF
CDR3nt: TGTGCCAGCAGTTCCAGGCGACAGGCTTCAAACTATGGCTACACCTTC

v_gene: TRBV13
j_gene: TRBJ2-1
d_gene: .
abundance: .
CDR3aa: CASSLNLIQGNEQFF
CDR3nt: TGTGCCAGCAGCTTAAATTTGATACAGGGCAATGAGCAGTTCTTC

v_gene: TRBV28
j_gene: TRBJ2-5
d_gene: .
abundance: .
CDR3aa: CASSDSFEGEGETQYF
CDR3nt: TGTGCCAGCAGCGACTCTTTTGAGGGAGAGGGCGAGACCCAGTACTTC

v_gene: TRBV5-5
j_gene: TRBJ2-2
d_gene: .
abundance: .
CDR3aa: CASSLAYGPGELFF
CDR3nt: TGTGCCAGCAGCTTGGCATACGGTCCCGGGGAGCTGTTTTTT

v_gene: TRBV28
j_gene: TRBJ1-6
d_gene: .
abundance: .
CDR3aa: CASSLVLLRDINNSPLHF
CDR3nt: TGTGCCAGCAGTTTAGTTCTGCTTCGGGACATTAATAATTCACCCCTCCACTTT

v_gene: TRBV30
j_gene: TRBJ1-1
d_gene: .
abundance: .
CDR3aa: CAWSRVTANTEAFF
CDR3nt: TGTGCCTGGAGTCGGGTGACGGCGAACACTGAAGCTTTCTTT

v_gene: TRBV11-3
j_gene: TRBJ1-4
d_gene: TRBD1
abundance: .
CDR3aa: CASSTGQGREKLFF
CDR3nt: TGTGCCAGCAGCACGGGACAGGGACGTGAAAAACTGTTTTTT

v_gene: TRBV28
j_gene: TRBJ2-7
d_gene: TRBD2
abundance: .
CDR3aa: CASSSGRGLALDEQYF
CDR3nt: TGTGCCAGCAGTTCCGGCAGGGGACTAGCATTAGACGAGCAGTACTTC

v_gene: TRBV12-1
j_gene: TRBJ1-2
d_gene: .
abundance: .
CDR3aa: CASSRPPNRYGYTF
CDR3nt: TGTGCCAGCAGCCGACCGCCTAACCGGTATGGCTACACCTTC

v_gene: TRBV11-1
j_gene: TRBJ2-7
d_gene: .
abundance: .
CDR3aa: CASSLDSGPYEQYF
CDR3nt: TGTGCCAGCAGCTTAGATTCAGGGCCCTACGAGCAGTACTTC

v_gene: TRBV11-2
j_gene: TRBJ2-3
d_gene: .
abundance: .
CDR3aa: CASSFLGPGTDTQYF
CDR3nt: TGTGCCAGCAGCTTTTTAGGGCCCGGCACAGATACGCAGTATTTT

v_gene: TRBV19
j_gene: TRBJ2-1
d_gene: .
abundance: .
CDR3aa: CASKDRGHNEQFF
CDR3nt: TGTGCCAGTAAAGACCGGGGACACAATGAGCAGTTCTTC

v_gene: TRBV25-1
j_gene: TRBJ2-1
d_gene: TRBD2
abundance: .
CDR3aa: CASSDGLAGSYNEQFF
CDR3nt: TGTGCCAGCAGTGACGGACTAGCGGGATCCTACAATGAGCAGTTCTTC

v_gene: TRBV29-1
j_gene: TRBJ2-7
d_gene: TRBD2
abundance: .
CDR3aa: CSVEEGGDTYEQYF
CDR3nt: TGCAGCGTTGAAGAGGGGGGGGATACCTACGAGCAGTACTTC

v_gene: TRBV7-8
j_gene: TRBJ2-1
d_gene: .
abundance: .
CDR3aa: CASSLQEQFF
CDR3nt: TGTGCCAGCAGCTTACAAGAGCAGTTCTTC

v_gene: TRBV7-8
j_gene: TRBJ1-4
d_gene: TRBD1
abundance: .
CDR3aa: CASSPRDSFHEKLFF
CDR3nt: TGTGCCAGCAGTCCCAGGGACAGCTTTCATGAAAAACTGTTTTTT

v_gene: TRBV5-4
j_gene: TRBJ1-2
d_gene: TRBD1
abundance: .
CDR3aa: CASSQEVVETGDGYTF
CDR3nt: TGTGCCAGCAGCCAAGAAGTAGTAGAGACAGGGGATGGCTACACCTTC

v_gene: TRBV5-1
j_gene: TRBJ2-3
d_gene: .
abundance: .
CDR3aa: CASSTLGGDTDTQYF
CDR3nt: TGCGCCAGCAGCACCCTAGGCGGCGACACAGATACGCAGTATTTT

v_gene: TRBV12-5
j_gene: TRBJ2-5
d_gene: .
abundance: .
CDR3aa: CASGFGGIQETQYF
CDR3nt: TGTGCTAGTGGTTTCGGCGGGATTCAAGAGACCCAGTACTTC

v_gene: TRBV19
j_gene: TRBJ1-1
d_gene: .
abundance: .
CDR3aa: CASRPGTRNTEAFF
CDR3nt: TGTGCCAGTCGTCCCGGGACACGGAACACTGAAGCTTTCTTT